This T cell receptor (beta chain) comes out of a study of blood T cell repertoires in COVID-19. Study summary: T cells, B-cell-depleted T cells, or PBMCs supplied cDNA or gDNA.

Only in-frame clones appear in the TCRdb table, and some are missing; sequencing was by immunoSEQ multiplex PCR. The table shows some 200,000 clones, with around nine tenths occurring only once. V lost 4 bases and J lost 1, with 17 bases in between. The CDR3 is made up of 16 amino acids. Per germline, CDR1 SGDLS and CDR2 YYNGEE. This clone was seen a handful of times. The chain is built from TRBV9 and TRBJ1-1; a weak D match, TRBD1 (6 bases). The TCR was taken from a middle-aged man with active or convalescent COVID-19. The sequencing input was peripheral blood. The CDR3 coding sequence is TGTGCCAGCAGCAACAGGGCTCGAGTCGCGAACACTGAAGCTTTCTTT. It is translated as CASSNRARVANTEAFF.